These 27 T cell receptor beta chains were all obtained from the same sample, sequenced in a study of T cell changes during pregnancy in multiple sclerosis. Assay used: immunoSEQ multiplex PCR; TCRdb lists only in-frame clones, some missing. Of about 31,000 clones in the sample, around 90% were seen once. The sample was CD8+ T cells from peripheral blood mononuclear cells, taken in the first trimester of pregnancy. The receptors were gathered from a female donor with multiple sclerosis, enrolled in a pregnancy study.

V is TRBV28 and J is TRBJ1-1; 10 nucleotides match TRBD1. From germline, CDR1 is MDHEN and CDR2 SYDVKM. The length of the CDR3 is 13 residues. V gave up 7 bases and J gave up 3 bases; unmatched junction bases: 2. The chain's CDR3 is CASKDRGYTEAFF. CDR3 sequence (DNA): TGTGCCAGCAAGGACAGGGGGTACACTGAAGCTTTCTTT.

This chain links TRBV11-1 with TRBJ2-3; D remains ambiguous. This CDR3 is built from 12 residues. The germline V gene encodes CDR1 SGHAT and CDR2 FQDESV (reference sequence). Trimming took off 4 bases at V and 7 bases at J, with 9 bases between the two ends. CDR3 loop: CASSYERNTQYF. The DNA of the CDR3 is TGTGCCAGCAGCTACGAGCGTAATACGCAGTATTTT.

The chain joins TRBV4-3 to TRBJ1-2; D gene unclear. The germline gives CDR1 LGHNA, CDR2 YSLEER. The V and J ends lost 0 bases and 1 base respectively, with 9 bases between them. This CDR3 region has 15 residues. DNA of the CDR3: TGCGCCAGCAGCCAAGATGTACTAGGTAACTATGGCTACACCTTC. Residues: CASSQDVLGNYGYTF.

This chain links TRBV6-5 with TRBJ2-1; TRBD2 aligns across 8 bases. The germline gives CDR1 MNHEY, CDR2 SVGAGI. The CDR3 is made up of 15 amino acids. The J segment lost 4 bases and the V segment lost 2 bases, leaving 4 bases of the junction unmatched. Written as DNA, the CDR3 is TGTGCCAGCAGTTACAGCGGGGGTAATTACAATGAGCAGTTCTTC. Translated: CASSYSGGNYNEQFF.

This clone was found once. This chain connects TRBV12-5 to TRBJ1-6; 8 positions match TRBD1. V trimming: 6 bases; J trimming: 10 bases; junction bases outside the gene matches: 8. The CDR3 totals 14 residues. Germline CDR1 reads LGHNT; CDR2 reads FRNRAP. DNA of the CDR3: TGTGCTAGTGGACAAGGACAGGGTCTCTCACCCCTCCACTTT. Translating gives CASGQGQGLSPLHF.

V and J are TRBV4-2 and TRBJ2-2; 10 nucleotides line up with TRBD2. CDR1 and CDR2 from the germline V gene are LGHNA and YNFKEQ. This CDR3 is 18 amino acids long. Trimming took 0 bases from V and 1 from J; bases not matched to a gene: 5. The CDR3 bases are TGTGCCAGCAGCCAAGACCCAACTAGCGGGATGAACACCGGGGAGCTGTTTTTT. It is translated as CASSQDPTSGMNTGELFF.

J is TRBJ2-7 and V is TRBV21-1; the table names TRBD1, a call not compared with the DNA. TRBV21-1 represents a pseudogene. The CDR3 runs to 15 residues. The CDR3 bases are TGTGCCAGCAGCTATAGAAGACAGGGGGCCTACGAGCAGTACTTC. Residues: CASSYRRQGAYEQYF.

This clone is a singleton in its sample. The chain carries TRBV7-9 and TRBJ2-1, with 13 bases that match TRBD2. The V gene end was trimmed by 3 bases and the J gene end by 7 bases; junction bases not matched to a gene: 6. This CDR3 spans 16 amino acids. CDR1 and CDR2 from the germline V gene are SEHNR and FQNEAQ (reference sequence). The chain's CDR3 is CASSLGTSGIRNEQFF. CDR3 sequence (DNA): TGTGCCAGCAGCTTGGGGACTAGCGGGATACGGAATGAGCAGTTCTTC.

The chain uses TRBV29-1 and TRBJ2-7, with 8 bases aligning to TRBD2. V was clipped by 4 bases and J by 4 bases; unmatched bases: 9. This CDR3 comprises 14 residues. Per the germline V gene, CDR1 is SQVTM and CDR2 is ANQGSEA. Here the CDR3 reads CSVAYRLAQYEQYF. Here the CDR3 DNA reads TGCAGCGTTGCTTACCGACTAGCGCAATACGAGCAGTACTTC.

The chain uses TRBV19 and TRBJ2-1; 8 bases match TRBD2. The length of the CDR3 is 15 residues. Germline values: CDR1 LNHDA, CDR2 SQIVND (reference sequence). With V trimmed by 8 bases and J by 5 bases, 11 bases remained unmatched. This chain's CDR3 is CASGGISGDHNEQFF. CDR3 sequence (DNA): TGTGCCAGTGGAGGAATTAGCGGGGACCACAATGAGCAGTTCTTC.

This clone has only a few counts. The sample contains more than one DNA sequence encoding this CDR3. V usage is TRBV6-4 and J usage is TRBJ2-2; D not certain. Germline V CDR1 and CDR2: MRHNA, SNTAGT. V was pared by 4 bases and J by 1 base, with 4 bases between. This CDR3 has 13 amino acids. CDR3: CASSGGNTGELFF. CDR3 nucleotides: TGTGCCAGCAGTGGAGGGAACACCGGGGAGCTGTTTTTT.

V usage is TRBV19 and J usage is TRBJ2-7; D perhaps matches TRBD1 (6 bases). V was clipped by 3 bases and J by 0 bases, with 12 bases between them. The CDR3 is 15 residues long. Per the germline V gene, CDR1 is LNHDA and CDR2 is SQIVND (reference sequence). The CDR3 nucleotides read TGTGCCAGTAGTATCGGGGACACTTTCTCCTACGAGCAGTACTTC. Its translation is CASSIGDTFSYEQYF.

The rearrangement uses TRBV4-1 and TRBJ1-2; TRBD1 matches 7 bases. The CDR3 is 16 residues long. The V segment lost 4 bases and the J segment 4 bases; nucleotides outside the gene matches: 12. Germline CDR1 MGHRA, CDR2 YSYEKL. The CDR3 loop is CASSLYGQEKGYGYTF. The CDR3 DNA follows: TGCGCCAGCAGCCTCTACGGACAGGAGAAAGGCTATGGCTACACCTTC.

The chain carries TRBV7-6 and TRBJ1-2, with TRBD1 matching 7 bases. Germline assignment: CDR1 SGHVS and CDR2 FNYEAQ. This CDR3 has 13 residues. The V and J ends lost 8 bases and 3 bases, in that order; junction bases with no gene match: 6. CDR3 loop: CASGDRVDYGYTF. CDR3 in DNA: TGTGCCAGCGGAGACAGGGTCGACTATGGCTACACCTTC.

The V call is TRBV7-8, the J call TRBJ1-4, with 8 bases that match TRBD1. The V segment lost 5 bases and the J segment 14 bases; nucleotides outside the gene matches: 13. The CDR3 has 14 residues. Looked up from germline, CDR1 is SGHVS and CDR2 is FQNEAQ. CDR3 amino acids: CASSPTTGASVLFF. In DNA form, the CDR3 reads TGTGCCAGCAGCCCGACGACAGGGGCGTCTGTCCTGTTTTTT.

The rearrangement links TRBV11-3 to TRBJ2-7; maybe TRBD1 (6 bases). The V gene's germline CDR1 is SGHNT and CDR2 YENEEA. V was cut by 1 base and J by 7 bases, with 14 bases left in between. The CDR3 sequence is 14 residues long. The CDR3 region has the DNA TGTGCCAGCAGCTTAGGGGGGCTCGAGGTGGAGCAGTACTTC. This codes for CASSLGGLEVEQYF.

The rearrangement uses TRBV19 and TRBJ1-2, with 8 bases that match TRBD1. J was trimmed by 2 bases and V by 4 bases; bases with no gene match: 3. The CDR3 extends over 14 amino acids. The germline CDR1 and CDR2 sequences are LNHDA and SQIVND (reference sequence). Here the CDR3 reads CASSTWTGNYGYTF. Here the CDR3 DNA reads TGTGCCAGTAGTACCTGGACAGGGAACTATGGCTACACCTTC.

A remark on this clone: Compared with germline, one end of the junction differs, possibly owing to a read error. The chain recombines TRBV13 with TRBJ2-1, with D perhaps TRBD2 (5 bases). Germline V CDR1 and CDR2: PRHDT, FYEKMQ (reference sequence). This CDR3 is 12 amino acids long. CDR3 DNA: TGTGCCAGCAGTCACACGGGGAATGGGCAGTTCTTC. Its translation: CASSHTGNGQFF.

This chain links TRBV7-3 with TRBJ1-2; 10 bases match TRBD1. The CDR3 covers 16 residues. Germline CDR1 reads SGHTA; CDR2 reads FQGTGA. Unmatched junction bases numbered 13, after V lost 5 bases and J lost 7 bases. CDR3 region: CASSPQGGQGIGGYTF. The CDR3 DNA follows: TGTGCCAGCAGCCCCCAAGGGGGACAGGGGATCGGTGGCTACACCTTC.

The V gene is TRBV28, the J gene TRBJ2-7; weak D call: TRBD1 (6 bases). The CDR3 covers 15 residues. V was cut by 6 bases and J by 5 bases, with 20 bases left in between. Germline lookup yields CDR1 MDHEN and CDR2 SYDVKM. This CDR3 reads CASRSPSRGGHEQYF. The CDR3 DNA is TGTGCCAGCAGGTCGCCCTCCAGGGGCGGCCACGAGCAGTACTTC.

Regarding this clone: Germline and junction disagree at one end, which may indicate a read error. This sample includes further DNA sequences coding for the same CDR3. The V call is TRBV9, the J call TRBJ2-2, with TRBD2 matching 10 bases. This CDR3 has 16 residues. The germline CDR1 and CDR2 sequences are SGDLS and YYNGEE. The CDR3 DNA reads TGTGCCAGCAGCGGACTAGCGGGCAGGACTACCGGAGAGCTGTTTTTT. It yields the protein CASSGLAGRTTGELFF.

This clone was detected a few times. V is TRBV7-9 and J is TRBJ2-3; 7 nucleotides line up with TRBD1. J lost 1 base, V lost 5 bases, and 3 bases had no gene match. Germline CDR1 reads SEHNR; CDR2 reads FQNEAQ (reference sequence). This CDR3 spans 14 amino acids. CDR3 residues: CASSAGTGTDTQYF. The CDR3, as DNA: TGTGCCAGCAGCGCCGGGACAGGCACAGATACGCAGTATTTT. Full variable domain (missing parts from reference TRBV7-9 and TRBJ2-3): DTGVSQNPRHKITKRGQNVTFRCDPISEHNRLYWYRQTLGQGPEFLTYFQNEAQLEKSRLLSDRFSAERPKGSFSTLEIQRTEQGDSAMYLCASSAGTGTDTQYFGPGTRLTVL.

Only a few counts were recorded for this clone. At the DNA level, this CDR3 is encoded by other sequences in the same sample as well. This rearrangement joins TRBV19 to TRBJ2-2; 12 nucleotides align to TRBD1. The CDR3 loop spans 15 amino acids. CDR1 and CDR2 (germline): LNHDA, SQIVND (reference sequence). Germline trimming cut 5 bases from V and 5 bases from J; bases unmatched to any gene: 3. The CDR3: CASSGTGGWTGELFF. The CDR3 DNA sequence: TGTGCCAGTAGTGGGACAGGGGGCTGGACCGGGGAGCTGTTTTTT.

This clone was found once. The V and J genes are TRBV28 and TRBJ2-7, with D possibly being TRBD2 (5 bases). CDR3 length equals 13 residues. The germline CDR1 and CDR2 sequences are MDHEN and SYDVKM. V gave up 6 bases and J gave up 3 bases, with 12 bases separating them. The DNA for the CDR3 is TGTGCCAGCAGAGACCGGGAATTCTACGAGCAGTACTTC. Encoded protein: CASRDREFYEQYF.

This sequence joins TRBV5-6 and TRBJ1-1; the D gene is possibly TRBD1 (5 bases). Germline V lookup: CDR1 SGHDT, CDR2 YYEEEE. This CDR3 spans 12 amino acids. Trimming cost V 4 bases and J 8 bases, with 12 bases left between them. CDR3 DNA: TGTGCCAGCAGCCTTCGACAGTCCGAAGCTTTCTTT. Its protein is CASSLRQSEAFF.

This sequence joins TRBV6-6 and TRBJ2-7; no reliable D call. The V gene's germline CDR1 is MNHNY and CDR2 SVGAGI (reference sequence). Trimming removed 5 bases at V and 3 bases at J, with 17 bases between. The CDR3 spans 15 residues. The CDR3 DNA follows: TGTGCCAGCAGTCCGTCGACTCCGACCAACTACGAGCAGTACTTC. Its translation: CASSPSTPTNYEQYF.

A few counts support this clone. J is TRBJ2-1 and V is TRBV5-1, with a tentative D call TRBD2 (6 bases). CDR1 is SGHRS and CDR2 is YFSETQ in the germline V gene. Between the trimmed V and J ends, which lost 0 bases and 8 bases, there was a span of 21 bases. This CDR3 is 17 amino acids long. The DNA of the CDR3 is TGCGCCAGCAGCTTGGATTTAGCGGAGCCGACCTTCGATGAGCAGTTCTTC. Its translation is CASSLDLAEPTFDEQFF.